The rows below give T cell receptor beta chains drawn from one sample of a study of shared clonotypes between healthy human individuals. TCRdb keeps only in-frame clones here, not all; method: immunoSEQ multiplex PCR. The sample includes nearly 600,000 clones, over 95% of them seen just once. Sequencing was performed on naive CD8+ T cells sorted from blood. These receptors originate from a woman between 25 and 40 years old in good health. Each CDR3 is given with its conserved first and last residue. The D gene is left open where the match is weak. The size entry is marked missing in some rows and otherwise reads once, few, many or a size class.

size	D	V	J	CDR3	DNA
.	.	TRBV7-8	TRBJ2-7	CASSQGNEQYF	TGTGCCAGCAGCCAAGGGAACGAGCAGTACTTC
.	TRBD2	TRBV9	TRBJ2-3	CASSLFRVPGLAITDTQYF	TGTGCCAGCAGCCTCTTCCGAGTACCGGGACTAGCGATTACAGATACGCAGTATTTT
.	.	TRBV5-8	TRBJ1-2	CASSLSGGNYGYTF	TGTGCCAGCAGCTTGTCGGGGGGCAACTATGGCTACACCTTC
.	TRBD2	TRBV28	TRBJ2-7	CASSPGGREQYF	TGTGCCAGCAGCCCGGGGGGGCGCGAGCAGTACTTC
.	TRBD1	TRBV6-5	TRBJ1-2	CASSYGAGGGYTF	TGTGCCAGCAGTTACGGGGCAGGGGGTGGCTACACCTTC
.	.	TRBV19	TRBJ1-5	CASSVPGQAYQPQHF	TGTGCCAGTAGTGTCCCGGGACAAGCTTATCAGCCCCAGCATTTT
.	TRBD2	TRBV28	TRBJ2-7	CASSLPPTSEDYHEQYF	TGTGCCAGCAGTTTACCGCCGACTAGCGAGGACTACCACGAGCAGTACTTC
.	.	TRBV27	TRBJ2-7	CASSFSFKSVAYEQYF	TGTGCCAGCAGTTTCTCATTTAAAAGCGTGGCCTACGAGCAGTACTTC
.	.	TRBV11-2	TRBJ2-3	CASSLDPGQITDTQYF	TGTGCCAGCAGCCTCGACCCGGGACAAATCACAGATACGCAGTATTTT
.	TRBD2	TRBV6-5	TRBJ2-5	CASSYGGSGRETQYF	TGTGCCAGCAGTTACGGAGGTAGCGGGAGGGAGACCCAGTACTTC
.	TRBD2	TRBV27	TRBJ2-5	CASSLAGVRETQYF	TGTGCCAGCAGTTTAGCGGGAGTGCGGGAGACCCAGTACTTC
.	.	TRBV5-4	TRBJ1-1	CASSGQGGDTEAFF	TGTGCCAGCAGCGGTCAGGGAGGGGATACTGAAGCTTTCTTT
.	.	TRBV29-1	TRBJ2-1	CSVEGSLVTEQFF	TGCAGCGTTGAGGGGTCACTAGTCACTGAGCAGTTCTTC
.	TRBD2	TRBV11-2	TRBJ2-7	CASSTPPTSGSFEQYF	TGTGCCAGCAGCACCCCGCCGACTAGCGGGAGTTTCGAGCAGTACTTC
.	.	TRBV9	TRBJ2-5	CASSPGGSGETQYF	TGTGCCAGCAGCCCCGGCGGATCCGGGGAGACCCAGTACTTC
.	.	TRBV11-2	TRBJ1-1	CASSLAAGTEAFF	TGTGCCAGCAGCTTAGCAGCAGGCACTGAAGCTTTCTTT
.	TRBD2	TRBV19	TRBJ2-1	CASSIEPSGNEQFF	TGTGCCAGTAGTATAGAGCCTAGCGGGAATGAGCAGTTCTTC
.	.	TRBV28	TRBJ2-7	CASSLPKHPSSSYEQYF	TGTGCCAGCAGTTTACCTAAACACCCTTCGAGCTCCTACGAGCAGTACTTC
.	.	TRBV6-5	TRBJ2-7	CASSYNRANEQYF	TGTGCCAGCAGTTACAACCGGGCCAACGAGCAGTACTTC
.	.	TRBV27	TRBJ2-6	CASSQTASGANVLTF	TGTGCCAGCAGTCAGACGGCCTCTGGGGCCAACGTCCTGACTTTC
.	.	TRBV5-1	TRBJ2-7	CASSFGGGISYEQYF	TGCGCCAGCAGCTTTGGAGGGGGCATATCGTACGAGCAGTACTTC
.	.	TRBV30	TRBJ2-6	CAWRSPASGANVLTF	TGTGCCTGGAGAAGTCCGGCCTCTGGGGCCAACGTCCTGACTTTC
.	TRBD1	TRBV11-2	TRBJ2-2	CASSTRTGQNTGELFF	TGTGCCAGCAGCACCAGGACAGGGCAGAACACCGGGGAGCTGTTTTTT
.	.	TRBV6-1	TRBJ2-2	CASSVPGLANTGELFF	TGTGCCAGCAGTGTACCGGGACTCGCGAACACCGGGGAGCTGTTTTTT
.	TRBD2	TRBV9	TRBJ2-7	CASSVGGGTLEQYF	TGTGCCAGCAGCGTCGGCGGGGGGACTCTCGAGCAGTACTTC
.	.	TRBV27	TRBJ1-2	CASSLRGSSGYTF	TGTGCCAGCAGTTTGAGGGGCAGTAGTGGCTACACCTTC
.	TRBD1	TRBV7-9	TRBJ1-5	CASSPTGLLNQPQHF	TGTGCCAGCAGCCCGACAGGGCTACTCAATCAGCCCCAGCATTTT
.	TRBD2	TRBV9	TRBJ2-3	CASSVGKGTSGRPPDTQYF	TGTGCCAGCAGCGTAGGTAAGGGGACTAGCGGGAGACCACCAGATACGCAGTATTTT
.	.	TRBV6-5	TRBJ1-5	CASNPGISNQPQHF	TGTGCCAGCAACCCAGGGATCAGCAATCAGCCCCAGCATTTT
.	.	TRBV9	TRBJ1-1	CASSTGQEAFF	TGTGCCAGCAGCACTGGACAGGAAGCTTTCTTT
.	TRBD2	TRBV6-1	TRBJ2-1	CASSEYGGRGSNEQFF	TGTGCCAGCAGTGAATATGGCGGGAGAGGTTCCAATGAGCAGTTCTTC
.	TRBD2	TRBV25-1	TRBJ2-1	CASSPTGLAGFNEQFF	TGTGCCAGCAGTCCTACGGGGCTAGCGGGATTCAATGAGCAGTTCTTC
.	TRBD2	TRBV6-6	TRBJ2-3	CASSYSLAGTDTQYF	TGTGCCAGCAGTTACTCGCTAGCGGGCACAGATACGCAGTATTTT
.	.	TRBV2	TRBJ2-6	CASGGHGESGANVLTF	TGTGCCAGCGGGGGACATGGGGAATCTGGGGCCAACGTCCTGACTTTC
.	TRBD1	TRBV25-1	TRBJ2-7	CATRDKDRGSPYEQYF	TGTGCCACCCGAGACAAGGACAGGGGGTCCCCCTACGAGCAGTACTTC
.	TRBD2	TRBV5-1	TRBJ2-7	CASSTGTSGSSNHEQYF	TGCGCCAGCAGCACCGGGACTAGCGGGAGTTCAAACCACGAGCAGTACTTC
.	.	TRBV10-1	TRBJ2-3	CASSDRSLVFANTQYF	TGCGCCAGCAGTGATAGGTCACTCGTGTTCGCAAATACGCAGTATTTT
once	TRBD1	TRBV28	TRBJ2-7	CASSSRTGTFPYEQYF	TGTGCCAGCAGTTCCCGGACAGGTACTTTTCCCTACGAGCAGTACTTC
.	.	TRBV6-1	TRBJ2-1	CASSEGAWGLDEQFF	TGTGCCAGCAGTGAAGGGGCCTGGGGGCTCGATGAGCAGTTCTTC